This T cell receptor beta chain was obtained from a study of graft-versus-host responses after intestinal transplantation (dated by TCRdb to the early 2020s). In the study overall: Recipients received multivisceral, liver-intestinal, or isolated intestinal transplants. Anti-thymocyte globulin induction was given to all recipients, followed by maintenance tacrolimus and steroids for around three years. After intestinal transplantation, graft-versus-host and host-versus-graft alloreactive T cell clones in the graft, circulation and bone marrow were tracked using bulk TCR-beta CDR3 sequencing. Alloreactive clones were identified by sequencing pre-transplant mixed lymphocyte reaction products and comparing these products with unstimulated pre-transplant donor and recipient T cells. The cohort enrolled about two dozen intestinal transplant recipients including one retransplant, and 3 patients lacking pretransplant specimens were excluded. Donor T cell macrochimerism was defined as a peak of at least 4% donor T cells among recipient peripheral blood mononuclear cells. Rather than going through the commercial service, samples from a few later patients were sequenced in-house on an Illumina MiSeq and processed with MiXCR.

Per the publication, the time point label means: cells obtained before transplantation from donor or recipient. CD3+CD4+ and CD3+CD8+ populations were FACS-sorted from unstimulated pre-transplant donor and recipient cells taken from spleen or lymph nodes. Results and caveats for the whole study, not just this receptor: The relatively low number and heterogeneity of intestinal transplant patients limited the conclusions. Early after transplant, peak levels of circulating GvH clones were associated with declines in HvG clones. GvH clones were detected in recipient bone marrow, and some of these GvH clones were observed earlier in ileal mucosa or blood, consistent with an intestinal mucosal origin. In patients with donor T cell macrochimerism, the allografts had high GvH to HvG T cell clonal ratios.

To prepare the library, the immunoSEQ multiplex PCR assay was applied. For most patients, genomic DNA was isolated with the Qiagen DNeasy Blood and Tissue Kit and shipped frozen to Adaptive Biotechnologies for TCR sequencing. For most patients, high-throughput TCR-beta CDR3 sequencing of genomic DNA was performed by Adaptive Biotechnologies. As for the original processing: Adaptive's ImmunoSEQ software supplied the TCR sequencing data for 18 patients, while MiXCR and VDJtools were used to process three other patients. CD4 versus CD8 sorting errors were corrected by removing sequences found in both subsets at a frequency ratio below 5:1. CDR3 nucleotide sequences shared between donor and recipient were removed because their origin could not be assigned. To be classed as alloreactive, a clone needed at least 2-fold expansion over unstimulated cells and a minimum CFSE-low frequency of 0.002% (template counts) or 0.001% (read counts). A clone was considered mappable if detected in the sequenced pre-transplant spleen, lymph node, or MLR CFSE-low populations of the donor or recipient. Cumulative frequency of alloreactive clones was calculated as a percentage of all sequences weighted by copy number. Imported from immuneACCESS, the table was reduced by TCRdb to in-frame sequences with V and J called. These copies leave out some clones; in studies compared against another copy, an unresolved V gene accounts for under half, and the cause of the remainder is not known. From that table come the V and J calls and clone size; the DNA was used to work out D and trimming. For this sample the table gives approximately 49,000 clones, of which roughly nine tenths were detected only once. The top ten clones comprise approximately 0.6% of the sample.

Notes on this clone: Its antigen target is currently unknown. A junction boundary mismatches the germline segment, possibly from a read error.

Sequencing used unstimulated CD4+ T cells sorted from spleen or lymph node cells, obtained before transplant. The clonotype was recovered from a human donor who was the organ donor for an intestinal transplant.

Here the CDR3 is given as CTSSSTGGAAFF. The nucleotide sequence is given as TGTACCAGCAGTTCGACAGGGGGCGCAGCTTTCTTT. The chain links TRBV6-5 with TRBJ1-1; the junction holds 10 bases that match TRBD1. The germline V gene gives CDR1 as MNHEY and CDR2 as SVGAGI. The CDR3 spans 12 residues, from the cysteine through the phenylalanine. Only the CDR3 part of the read is kept: 36 bases, read in frame from the first base.